Reported below is one T cell receptor (beta chain). The data derive from a study of cytomegalovirus exposure and HLA in healthy donors. PCR was performed using 60 Vbeta and 13 Jbeta primers. Only in-frame clones appear in the TCRdb table, and some are missing; sequencing was by immunoSEQ multiplex PCR. The table lists around 170,000 clones, roughly 82% of them singletons. Looked up from germline, CDR1 is SGHRS and CDR2 is YFSETQ. The CDR3 is 16 residues long. Trimming took off 8 bases at V and 1 base at J, with 18 bases between the two ends. V usage is TRBV5-1 and J usage is TRBJ2-2; D possibly corresponds to TRBD2 (6 bases). Sequencing was done on a sample of PBMCs. The receptor was derived from a man aged 40-55 years in good health and CMV-seronegative. Here the CDR3 DNA reads TGCGCCAGTGTCACACAACCAGCGGGGAACACCGGGGAGCTGTTTTTT. Translation gives CASVTQPAGNTGELFF.